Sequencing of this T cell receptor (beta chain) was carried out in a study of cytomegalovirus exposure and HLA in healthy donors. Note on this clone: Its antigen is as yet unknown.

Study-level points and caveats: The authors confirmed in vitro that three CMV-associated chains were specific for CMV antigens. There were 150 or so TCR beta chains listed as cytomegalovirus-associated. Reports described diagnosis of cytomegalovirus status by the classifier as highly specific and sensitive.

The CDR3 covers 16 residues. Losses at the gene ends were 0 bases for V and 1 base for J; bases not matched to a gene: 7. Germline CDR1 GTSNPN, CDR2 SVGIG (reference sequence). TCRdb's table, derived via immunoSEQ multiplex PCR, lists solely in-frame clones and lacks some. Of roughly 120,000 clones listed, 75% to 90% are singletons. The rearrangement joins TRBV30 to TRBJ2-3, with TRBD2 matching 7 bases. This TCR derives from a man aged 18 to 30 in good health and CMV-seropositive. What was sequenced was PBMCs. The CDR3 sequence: CAWSVGRGSRTDTQYF. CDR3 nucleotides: TGTGCCTGGAGTGTGGGGCGGGGGTCACGCACAGATACGCAGTATTTT.